Listed here are 21 T cell receptor beta chains from one sample, sequenced in a study of molecular identifiers for immune sequencing clone quantification. From the PCR reads, TCRdb called clonotypes with MiXCR, one entry per CDR3 protein. The data show approximately 550,000 distinct CDR3 sequences, roughly 26% seen once. Input material: naive CD8+ T cells from blood, with Jurkat cell RNA spiked in. As to subset: FACS-sorted CD8+CD4-CCR7+CD45RA+ naive T cells. The receptor set was obtained from a human donor in good health. Some libraries in this study had Jurkat cell RNA spiked in.

V and J are TRBV2 and TRBJ2-7, with D possibly being TRBD2 (6 bases). Germline V gene sequence: CDR1 SNHLY, CDR2 FYNNEI. CDR3 length: 14 amino acids. V lost 3 bases, J lost 5 bases, and 14 bases lay in between. In DNA, the CDR3 is TGTGCCAGCAGTGAGGTGACGGGACTGGACGAGCAGTACTTC. Its protein is CASSEVTGLDEQYF.

This clonotype occurred once. This chain connects TRBV19 to TRBJ1-5, with D uncertain. CDR3 length: 15 residues. The ends were cut back, 0 bases at V and 9 bases at J, with 15 bases in the middle. CDR1 and CDR2 (germline): LNHDA, SQIVND (reference sequence). DNA for the CDR3: TGTGCCAGTAGTATAGATCTACGGCACGATCGGCCCCAGCATTTT. Translation: CASSIDLRHDRPQHF.

The DNA of the CDR3 is TGCAGTGCTAGAGATGAGGCAGAAACTTATAATTCACCCCTCCACTTT. Protein: CSARDEAETYNSPLHF. The V call is TRBV20-1, the J call TRBJ1-6; D is ambiguous. This CDR3 contains 16 residues. Germline V CDR1 and CDR2: DFQATT, SNEGSKA (reference sequence). V lost 0 bases and J 4 bases, leaving 13 bases between the germline ends.

This clonotype was seen a few times. The gene calls are TRBV5-4 and TRBJ2-1; the match to TRBD1 covers 9 bases. The CDR3 has 14 amino acids. The germline CDR1 and CDR2 sequences are SGHNT and YYREEE (reference sequence). V shed 4 bases, J shed 3 bases, and the junction held 2 bases outside the gene matches. This chain's CDR3 is CASSGTGIYNEQFF. In nucleotides, the CDR3 is TGTGCCAGCAGCGGGACAGGGATCTACAATGAGCAGTTCTTC.

This clonotype was seen a handful of times. A much larger clone lies one base from this, so it may be a read error. The chain is built from TRBV27 and TRBJ2-3; D ambiguous. Germline V gene data show CDR1 as MNHEY and CDR2 as SMNVEV (reference sequence). Trimming left V 7 bases short and J 3 bases short, with 23 bases between. The CDR3 spans 17 residues. The CDR3 reads CASTPVLGPKVTDTQYF. The DNA for the CDR3 is TGTGCCAGCACTCCAGTTCTCGGGCCAAAAGTTACAGATACGCAGTATTTT.

This rearrangement joins TRBV28 to TRBJ2-7; 9 nucleotides match TRBD2. The CDR3 is made up of 13 amino acids. Germline CDR1 is MDHEN and CDR2 is SYDVKM. Unmatched junction bases numbered 2, after V lost 5 bases and J lost 3 bases. DNA for the CDR3: TGTGCCAGCAGTATACTAGCGGGCTACGAGCAGTACTTC. The encoded protein is CASSILAGYEQYF. Full variable domain (missing parts from reference TRBV28 and TRBJ2-7): DVKVTQSSRYLVKRTGEKVFLECVQDMDHENMFWYRQDPGLGLRLIYFSYDVKMKEKGDIPEGYSVSREKKERFSLILESASTNQTSMYLCASSILAGYEQYFGPGTRLTVT.

The rearrangement uses TRBV20-1 and TRBJ2-2; 8 nucleotides match TRBD2. Germline trimming cut 3 bases from V and 7 bases from J; bases unmatched to any gene: 13. The CDR3 length is 16 residues. Germline values: CDR1 DFQATT, CDR2 SNEGSKA (reference sequence). In DNA form, the CDR3 reads TGCAGTGCTAGTCCGTTTCGGGGGGGCCATGGCGGGGAGCTGTTTTTT. Encoded protein: CSASPFRGGHGGELFF.

The V and J genes are TRBV27 and TRBJ2-7; 12 bases line up with TRBD1. Germline V gene sequence: CDR1 MNHEY, CDR2 SMNVEV (reference sequence). The CDR3 consists of 15 residues. The trim removed 7 bases at V and 5 bases at J, leaving 9 bases unmatched. The CDR3 DNA reads TGTGCCAGCACCCGAAGGGGACAGGGGGCTCACGAGCAGTACTTC. This codes for CASTRRGQGAHEQYF.

This clonotype appeared a few times. The chain uses TRBV29-1 and TRBJ1-2, with D unclear. This CDR3 is built from 11 residues. CDR1 is SQVTM, CDR2 ANQGSEA, per germline. V lost 8 bases to trimming and J lost 3 bases, with 10 bases between them. CDR3 sequence reads: CSTDGDYGYTF. CDR3 nucleotide sequence: TGCAGCACCGACGGAGACTATGGCTACACCTTC.

The chain employs TRBV7-2 and TRBJ1-2; D not resolved. Trimming removed 5 bases from V and 11 bases from J, with 3 bases in between. This CDR3 has 8 residues. CDR1 SGHTA and CDR2 FQGNSA come from the germline V gene. The CDR3 protein is CASSAYTF. The DNA for the CDR3 is TGTGCCAGCAGCGCGTACACCTTC.

Many counts were recorded for this clonotype. The V gene is TRBV5-1, the J gene TRBJ1-1; D remains unclear. Per germline, CDR1 SGHRS and CDR2 YFSETQ. The CDR3 is made up of 17 amino acids. V was pared by 0 bases and J by 1 base, with 16 bases between. The CDR3 nucleotides read TGCGCCAGCAGCTTGGTACGGTCGCAGTCATGGAACACTGAAGCTTTCTTT. Amino acid sequence: CASSLVRSQSWNTEAFF.

This clonotype was counted at least ten times. This sequence joins TRBV27 and TRBJ2-3; D unresolved. Germline loops: CDR1 MNHEY, CDR2 SMNVEV (reference sequence). The CDR3 covers 11 residues. V gave up 4 bases and J gave up 6 bases, with 5 bases separating them. The CDR3 spells CASSSSDTQYF. CDR3 bases: TGTGCCAGCAGTTCATCCGATACGCAGTATTTT.

Comment on this clonotype: This may arise from a read error, as a much more abundant clone is one base away. The gene calls are TRBV7-9 and TRBJ2-3, with 7 bases lining up with TRBD2. J was trimmed by 3 bases and V by 1 base; bases with no gene match: 10. The CDR3 totals 17 residues. Germline V CDR1 and CDR2: SEHNR, FQNEAQ (reference sequence). This CDR3 reads CASSLDRFAAGTDTQYF. The CDR3 DNA reads as TGTGCCAGCAGCTTAGATCGGTTTGCAGCGGGAACAGATACGCAGTATTTT.

This clonotype was seen many times. The chain recombines TRBV7-2 with TRBJ2-1; 7 nucleotides match TRBD1. This CDR3 is 15 amino acids long. The germline gives CDR1 SGHTA, CDR2 FQGNSA. V was clipped by 4 bases and J by 8 bases; unmatched bases: 11. CDR3 amino acids: CASSSWTGEDDEQFF. In nucleotides, the CDR3 is TGTGCCAGCAGCTCGTGGACAGGCGAAGATGATGAGCAGTTCTTC.

The chain carries TRBV18 and TRBJ1-4; 10 nucleotides line up with TRBD1. This CDR3 has 17 amino acids. Germline V gives CDR1 KGHSH, CDR2 LQKENI. J gave up 4 bases and V 1 base, and 6 bases lay outside the gene matches. The CDR3 DNA reads as TGTGCCAGCTCACCACGGCTTGGACAGGGGGATAATGAAAAACTGTTTTTT. This sequence encodes CASSPRLGQGDNEKLFF.

The rearrangement links TRBV7-9 to TRBJ1-1; the D gene is possibly TRBD1 (5 bases). V shed 7 bases and J shed 6 bases, with 15 bases lying between them. The CDR3 totals 13 residues. In germline, CDR1 is SEHNR, CDR2 FQNEAQ (reference sequence). DNA of the CDR3: TGTGCCAGCACCAATACGGGGGAGCCTGAAGCTTTCTTT. Protein sequence: CASTNTGEPEAFF. The full variable domain, its missing parts supplied by reference TRBV7-9 and TRBJ1-1, is DTGVSQNPRHKITKRGQNVTFRCDPISEHNRLYWYRQTLGQGPEFLTYFQNEAQLEKSRLLSDRFSAERPKGSFSTLEIQRTEQGDSAMYLCASTNTGEPEAFFGQGTRLTVV.

This clonotype was picked up a small number of times. This chain links TRBV12-3 or TRBV12-4 with TRBJ2-5, with TRBD1 identical over 9 bases. Germline trimming cut 4 bases from V and 3 bases from J; bases unmatched to any gene: 6. The CDR3 loop spans 15 amino acids. The CDR3, as DNA: TGTGCCAGCAGTTCCACGGGACAGGGTAAAGAGACCCAGTACTTC. Its translation is CASSSTGQGKETQYF.

Many counts were recorded for this clonotype. The chain carries TRBV28 and TRBJ1-5, with D unresolved. Per germline, CDR1 MDHEN and CDR2 SYDVKM. The CDR3 loop spans 14 amino acids. Trimming stripped 3 bases from V and 4 bases from J, with 10 bases between. The CDR3 region has the DNA TGTGCCAGCAGTTTGAGGTTAGGAAATCAGCCCCAGCATTTT. This translates into CASSLRLGNQPQHF.

A single count supports this clonotype. This chain connects TRBV27 to TRBJ2-1, with a tentative D call TRBD2 (5 bases). V shed 2 bases and J shed 5 bases, with 7 bases lying between them. The germline V gene encodes CDR1 MNHEY and CDR2 SMNVEV (reference sequence). The CDR3 loop spans 13 amino acids. CDR3 bases: TGTGCCAGCAGTTTAGGACTTCACAATGAGCAGTTCTTC. Translating gives CASSLGLHNEQFF.

Only one count was recorded for this clonotype. The CDR3 reads CSASDETDYEQYF. In DNA form, the CDR3 reads TGCAGTGCTAGTGATGAGACCGACTACGAGCAGTACTTC. J is TRBJ2-7 and V is TRBV20-1; no reliable D call. Trimming cost V 3 bases and J 3 bases, with 12 bases left between them. CDR1 and CDR2 (germline): DFQATT, SNEGSKA (reference sequence). CDR3 length: 13 residues.

This chain uses TRBV6-1 with TRBJ2-7; D might be TRBD1 (5 bases). The CDR3 is 17 residues long. Germline V lookup: CDR1 MNHNS, CDR2 SASEGT. V was cut by 0 bases and J by 0 bases, with 15 bases left in between. Written as DNA, the CDR3 is TGTGCCAGCAGTGAAGCGCTGCTACAGGCACTCTCCTACGAGCAGTACTTC. Protein product: CASSEALLQALSYEQYF.